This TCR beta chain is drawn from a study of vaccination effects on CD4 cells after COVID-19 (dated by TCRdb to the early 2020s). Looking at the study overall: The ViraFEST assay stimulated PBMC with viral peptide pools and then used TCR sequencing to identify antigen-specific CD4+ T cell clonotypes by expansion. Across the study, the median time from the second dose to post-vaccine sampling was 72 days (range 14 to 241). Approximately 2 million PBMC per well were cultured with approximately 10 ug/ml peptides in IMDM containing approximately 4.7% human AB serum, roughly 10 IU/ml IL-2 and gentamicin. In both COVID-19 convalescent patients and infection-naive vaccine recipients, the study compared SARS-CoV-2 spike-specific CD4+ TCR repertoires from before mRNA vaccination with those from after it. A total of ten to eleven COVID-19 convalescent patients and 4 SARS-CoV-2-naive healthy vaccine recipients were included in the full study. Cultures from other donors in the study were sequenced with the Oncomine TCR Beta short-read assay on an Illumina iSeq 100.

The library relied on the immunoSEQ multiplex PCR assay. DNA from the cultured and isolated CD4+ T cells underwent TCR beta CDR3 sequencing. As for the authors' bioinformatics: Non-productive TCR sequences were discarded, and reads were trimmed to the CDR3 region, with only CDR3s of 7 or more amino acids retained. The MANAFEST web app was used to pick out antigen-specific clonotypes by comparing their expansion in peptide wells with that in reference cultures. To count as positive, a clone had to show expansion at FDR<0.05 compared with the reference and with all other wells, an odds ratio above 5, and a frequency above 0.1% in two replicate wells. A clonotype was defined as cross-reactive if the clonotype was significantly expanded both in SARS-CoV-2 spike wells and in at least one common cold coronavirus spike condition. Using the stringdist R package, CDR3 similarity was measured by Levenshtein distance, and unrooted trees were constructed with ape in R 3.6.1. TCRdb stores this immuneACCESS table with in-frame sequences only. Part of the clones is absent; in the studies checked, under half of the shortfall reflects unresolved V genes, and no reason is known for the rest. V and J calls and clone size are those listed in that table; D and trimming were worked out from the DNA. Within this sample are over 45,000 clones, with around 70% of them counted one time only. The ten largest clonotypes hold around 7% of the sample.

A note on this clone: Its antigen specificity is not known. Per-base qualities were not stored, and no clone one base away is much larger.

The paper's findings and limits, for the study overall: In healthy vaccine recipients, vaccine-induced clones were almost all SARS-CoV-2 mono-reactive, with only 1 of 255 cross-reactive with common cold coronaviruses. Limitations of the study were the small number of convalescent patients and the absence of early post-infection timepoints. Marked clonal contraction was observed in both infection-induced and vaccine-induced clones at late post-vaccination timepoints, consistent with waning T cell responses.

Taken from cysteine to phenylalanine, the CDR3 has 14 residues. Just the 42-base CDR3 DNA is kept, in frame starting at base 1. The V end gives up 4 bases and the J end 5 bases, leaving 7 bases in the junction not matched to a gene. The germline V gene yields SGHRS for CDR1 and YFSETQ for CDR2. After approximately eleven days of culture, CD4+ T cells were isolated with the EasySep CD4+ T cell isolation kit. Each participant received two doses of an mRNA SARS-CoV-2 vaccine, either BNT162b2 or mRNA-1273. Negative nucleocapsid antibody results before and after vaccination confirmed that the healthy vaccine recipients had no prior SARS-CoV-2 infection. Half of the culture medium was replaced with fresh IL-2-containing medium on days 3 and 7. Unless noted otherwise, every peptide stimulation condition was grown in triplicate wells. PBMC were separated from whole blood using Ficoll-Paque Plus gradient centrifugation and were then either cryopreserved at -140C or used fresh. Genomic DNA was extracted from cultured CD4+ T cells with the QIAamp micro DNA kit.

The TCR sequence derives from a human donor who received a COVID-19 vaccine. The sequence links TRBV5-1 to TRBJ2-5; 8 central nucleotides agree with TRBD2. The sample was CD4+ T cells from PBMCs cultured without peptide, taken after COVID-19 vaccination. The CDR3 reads CASSEGLAGETQYF. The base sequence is TGCGCCAGCAGCGAAGGACTAGCTGGGGAGACCCAGTACTTC.